This T cell receptor (beta chain) was observed in a study of response to subunit inactivated influenza vaccine. This clonotype was recorded a few times. TCRdb independently ran MiXCR on the RT-PCR reads; one entry per CDR3 protein. This repertoire shows more than 450,000 distinct CDR3 sequences, roughly 10% found once; its top ten account for more than 9.5%. These data were also reused for a study on T cells expressing NK-cell markers. That report adds: What made the TCR beta cDNA was 5'RACE template switching with UMIs. Underlying the TCR beta repertoires were sorted CD3+CD56+NKG2C+, CD3+CD56+NKG2C- and CD3+CD56-NKG2C+ T cells. Eight donors were sequenced, seven testing HCMV-seropositive and one testing seronegative. Over 5 donors carried dominant NKG2C+ clonotypes that made up roughly 1.0-8% of their CD8+ T cells. HCMV specificity was not established for the expanded NKG2C+ T cell clones.

The clonotype comes from a man aged 50-60 years who received an inactivated influenza vaccine. The material was PBMCs from blood, obtained on the day of vaccination.

CDR3 nucleotides: TGCGCCAGCAGCTTAAGACTAGCGGGGGGGCCAAGCTCCTACAATGAGCAGTTCTTC. This translates into CASSLRLAGGPSSYNEQFF. The chain has TRBV5-1 and TRBJ2-1, with 14 positions matching TRBD2. The CDR3 contains 19 residues. V shed 2 bases, J shed 0 bases, and the junction held 7 bases outside the gene matches. Germline CDR1 and CDR2: SGHRS and YFSETQ.